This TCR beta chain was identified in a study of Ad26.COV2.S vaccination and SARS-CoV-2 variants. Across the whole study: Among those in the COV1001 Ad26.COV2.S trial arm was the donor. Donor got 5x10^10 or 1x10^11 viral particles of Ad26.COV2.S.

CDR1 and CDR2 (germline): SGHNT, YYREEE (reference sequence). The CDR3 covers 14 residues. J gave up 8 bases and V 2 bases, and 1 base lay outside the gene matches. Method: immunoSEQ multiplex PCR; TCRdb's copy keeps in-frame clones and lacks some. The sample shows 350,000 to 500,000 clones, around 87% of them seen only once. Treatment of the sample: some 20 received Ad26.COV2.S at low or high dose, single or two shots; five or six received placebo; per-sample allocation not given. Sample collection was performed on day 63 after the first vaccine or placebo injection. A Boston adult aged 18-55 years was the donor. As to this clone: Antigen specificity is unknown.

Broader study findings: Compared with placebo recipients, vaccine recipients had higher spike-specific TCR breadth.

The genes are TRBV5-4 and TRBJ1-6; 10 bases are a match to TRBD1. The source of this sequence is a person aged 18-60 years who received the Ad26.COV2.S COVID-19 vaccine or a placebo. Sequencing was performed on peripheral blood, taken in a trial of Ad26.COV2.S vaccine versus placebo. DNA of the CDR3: TGTGCCAGCAGCTTCGGGACAGGGGATTCACCCCTCCACTTT. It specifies CASSFGTGDSPLHF.